This T cell receptor (beta chain) was identified during a study of T cells in Graves' hyperthyroidism and ophthalmopathy. Germline CDR1 is SGHKS and CDR2 is YYEKEE (reference sequence). V was pared by 3 bases and J by 3 bases, with 6 bases of the junction left unmatched. This CDR3 has 14 amino acids. About this clonotype: The target antigen is unknown.

Template material for amplifying TCR beta CDR3 regions consisted of RNA transcripts. First-round RT-PCR of the TCR CDR3 relied on the HTBI primer set. Each CDR3 protein gets one entry after TCRdb re-called the multiplex PCR reads with MiXCR. The sample lists some 340,000 distinct CDR3 sequences, around 13% occurring once. General study points: With a median lead of around 6.7 months before onset, the model predicted ophthalmopathy. Ophthalmopathy and stable hyperthyroidism were separated by a 13 V-J model.

Not enrolled were patients with uncontrolled infection, other autoimmune disease, pregnancy or lactation. PBMCs stemmed from 10 ml fresh peripheral blood. The rearrangement uses TRBV5-5 and TRBJ2-7; 7 nucleotides agree with TRBD1. Sequencing was carried out using blood. The receptor's source is a woman aged 40 to 50 with Graves' ophthalmopathy. The CDR3 here is CASSSQRQGYEQYF. Written as DNA, the CDR3 is TGTGCCAGCAGCTCCCAGAGACAGGGCTACGAGCAGTACTTC.